This is a list of T cell receptor beta chains from one sample in a study of a mutant IDH1 vaccine in newly diagnosed glioma. The method was immunoSEQ multiplex PCR; TCRdb's version includes in-frame clones alone and lacks a portion of them. The sample holds 20,000 to 25,000 clones, roughly 80% seen once. What these receptors recognize is not known. Sequenced here: PBMCs, sampled from a glioma patient whose treatment included an IDH1 peptide vaccine. These receptor sequences come from a man aged 35 to 55 with glioma. Each CDR3 is given with its conserved first and last residue. The order of the fields is clone size, D gene, J gene, V gene, CDR3 protein, CDR3 DNA. The D gene is left open where the match is weak. The size field is filled for only some rows; it gives once, few, many or a size class.

. | . | TRBJ1-4 | TRBV28 | CASSLGVRNEKLFF | TGTGCCAGCAGTTTAGGCGTACGAAATGAAAAACTGTTTTTT
. | . | TRBJ2-2 | TRBV6-5 | CASSSEKTGELFF | TGTGCCAGCAGTTCCGAGAAGACCGGGGAGCTGTTTTTT
. | . | TRBJ2-1 | TRBV5-6 | CASSYPAGSYNEQFF | TGTGCCAGCAGCTACCCAGCGGGTTCCTACAATGAGCAGTTCTTC
. | . | TRBJ2-1 | TRBV9 | CASSVVGSNYNEQFF | TGTGCCAGCAGCGTAGTCGGCAGCAACTACAATGAGCAGTTCTTC
. | . | TRBJ2-7 | TRBV27 | CASRRRADSPTSYEQYF | TGTGCCAGCAGGCGGAGGGCGGATTCCCCAACCTCCTACGAGCAGTACTTC
. | . | TRBJ1-1 | TRBV7-8 | CASSLSRRNTEAFF | TGTGCCAGCAGCTTAAGCAGGAGAAACACTGAAGCTTTCTTT
. | TRBD1 | TRBJ2-5 | TRBV19 | CACSTGGETQYF | TGTGCCTGTTCGACAGGGGGGGAGACCCAGTACTTC
. | . | TRBJ1-2 | TRBV13 | CASSLGVQGAGGYTF | TGTGCCAGCAGCTTAGGGGTACAGGGAGCAGGCGGCTACACCTTC
. | TRBD1 | TRBJ2-5 | TRBV28 | CASSLGGQGMETQYF | TGTGCCAGCAGTTTGGGCGGACAGGGGATGGAGACCCAGTACTTC
few | TRBD2 | TRBJ2-7 | TRBV19 | CASSLGLAGFEQYF | TGTGCCAGTAGCCTCGGACTAGCGGGTTTCGAGCAGTACTTC
. | . | TRBJ2-5 | TRBV27 | CASSLGSEREETQYF | TGTGCCAGCAGTTTAGGCAGCGAGAGGGAGGAGACCCAGTACTTC
. | . | TRBJ2-2 | TRBV2 | CASSFANTGELFF | TGTGCCAGCAGTTTTGCGAACACCGGGGAGCTGTTTTTT
few | . | TRBJ1-1 | TRBV4-1 | CASSQSVQALNTEAFF | TGCGCCAGCAGCCAATCGGTCCAGGCATTGAACACTGAAGCTTTCTTT
. | . | TRBJ2-1 | TRBV18 | CASSLKPGYEFF | TGTGCCAGCTCCCTCAAACCGGGGTATGAGTTCTTC
. | . | TRBJ1-2 | TRBV14 | CASSREPYGYTF | TGTGCCAGCAGCCGGGAGCCCTATGGCTACACCTTC
. | . | TRBJ2-7 | TRBV7-2 | CASSLVGTAEQYF | TGTGCCAGCAGCTTAGTTGGGACGGCCGAGCAGTACTTC
. | . | TRBJ1-2 | TRBV19 | CASSIRSAGTTYGYTF | TGTGCCAGTAGTATCCGATCGGCAGGGACAACCTATGGCTACACCTTC